This T cell receptor (beta chain) is drawn from a study of control samples from healthy donors and cancer patients (dated by TCRdb to 2020 to 2021). On this clone itself: Its antigen remains unidentified. No qualities accompany the bases; no much larger clone lies one base away.

The library was obtained by the immunoSEQ multiplex PCR assay. TCRdb obtained this table from immuneACCESS and retained in-frame rearrangements with V and J assigned. These tables miss some clones; where compared with another copy, unresolved V genes account for less than half of the shortfall, and the remainder is unexplained. In this sample the table shows roughly 90,000 clones, about 89% of which occur a single time. The leading ten clones occupy roughly a tenth of the sample. Germline trimming amounts to 1 base on V and 3 bases on J, with 2 as the count of junction bases outside the gene matches. The CDR3 runs 14 amino acids, cysteine and phenylalanine included. Only the CDR3 portion is preserved as DNA: 42 bases, with reading frame beginning at the first base. In the germline V gene (reference sequence), CDR1 corresponds to LGHDT and CDR2 to YNNKEL.

This sequence was found in a woman between 45 and 60 years old with colorectal cancer. Sequencing input: PBMCs. In this chain, TRBV3-1 (or the pseudogene TRBV3-2) is recombined with TRBJ2-5; TRBD2 lines up with 7 middle nucleotides. The CDR3 here reads CASSQGLAEETQYF. At the DNA level, the sequence is TGTGCCAGCAGCCAAGGTCTAGCGGAAGAGACCCAGTACTTC.